This entry lists 14 T cell receptor beta chains sequenced from one sample in a study of stem cell transplantation in POMP-related autoinflammatory disease. Only in-frame clones appear in the TCRdb table, and some are missing; sequencing was by immunoSEQ multiplex PCR. The sample holds 20,000 to 30,000 clones, 82% seen once. This specimen consisted of CD4+ T cells from PBMCs, obtained before stem cell transplantation. These receptors came from a human donor with POMP-related autoinflammation and immune dysregulation (PRAID).

The chain employs TRBV11-2 and TRBJ2-1; no clear D gene. This CDR3 region has 13 residues. The V and J ends lost 0 bases and 7 bases respectively, with 7 bases between them. Per germline, CDR1 SGHAT and CDR2 FQNNGV. The CDR3 bases are TGTGCCAGCAGCTTAGACCACTATAATGAGCAGTTCTTC. Translating gives CASSLDHYNEQFF.

V gene TRBV5-4 combines with J gene TRBJ1-2; TRBD1 aligns across 8 bases. The CDR3 is made up of 16 amino acids. V lost 0 bases and J lost 5; bases outside the gene matches: 9. CDR1 is SGHNT and CDR2 is YYREEE in the germline V gene (reference sequence). The CDR3 DNA reads TGTGCCAGCAGCTTGGCCCCAGGGGGCCCCTCATATGGCTACACCTTC. This translates into CASSLAPGGPSYGYTF.

The chain links TRBV4-1 to TRBJ2-7; D assignment may be TRBD1 or TRBD2 (5 bases each). The CDR3 length is 18 residues. Trimming left V 2 bases short and J 2 bases short, with 22 bases between. Germline CDR1 reads MGHRA; CDR2 reads YSYEKL. The CDR3 DNA follows: TGCGCCAGCAGCCAACCGAGGCCGGGTCTGGGGGTTACCTACGAGCAGTACTTC. Encoded protein: CASSQPRPGLGVTYEQYF.

This chain joins TRBV20-1 and TRBJ2-5, with D maybe TRBD1 (5 bases). CDR3 size: 11 residues. Looked up from germline, CDR1 is DFQATT and CDR2 is SNEGSKA (reference sequence). CDR3 nucleotides: TGCAGCAGGGCCTGGGGAGAGACCCAGTACTTC. It translates to CSRAWGETQYF.

The chain is built from TRBV7-2 and TRBJ1-2; D remains unclear. This CDR3 has 14 amino acids. V shed 5 bases and J shed 4 bases, with 14 bases lying between them. Germline CDR1 and CDR2: SGHTA and FQGNSA. CDR3 sequence (DNA): TGTGCCAGCAGCCCGTGGACGGCTAGCTATGGCTACACCTTC. It yields the protein CASSPWTASYGYTF. Full variable domain (rest looked up from reference TRBV7-2 and TRBJ1-2): GAGVSQSPSNKVTEKGKDVELRCDPISGHTALYWYRQSLGQGLEFLIYFQGNSAPDKSGLPSDRFSAERTGGSVSTLTIQRTQQEDSAVYLCASSPWTASYGYTFGSGTRLTVV.

The chain joins TRBV9 to TRBJ2-7, with no clear D. The V and J ends lost 0 bases and 6 bases respectively, with 10 bases between them. The CDR3 contains 13 residues. Germline CDR1 SGDLS, CDR2 YYNGEE. This chain's CDR3 is CASSVATASEQYF. As DNA, the CDR3 is TGTGCCAGCAGCGTAGCTACGGCCTCCGAGCAGTACTTC.

V usage is TRBV6-1 and J usage is TRBJ1-1; possible D gene TRBD1, 5 bases. This CDR3 spans 14 amino acids. From germline, CDR1 is MNHNS and CDR2 SASEGT. The V and J ends lost 6 bases and 1 base respectively, with 12 bases between them. The CDR3 sequence is CASRQTVANTEAFF. As DNA, the CDR3 is TGTGCCAGCAGGCAGACAGTTGCGAACACTGAAGCTTTCTTT.

This clone was detected once. This sequence joins TRBV29-1 and TRBJ1-2; TRBD1 might be the D (5 bases). Germline assignment: CDR1 SQVTM and CDR2 ANQGSEA. The CDR3 loop spans 17 amino acids. Trimming shortened V by 7 bases and J by 3 bases, and 27 bases separated the two germline ends. As DNA, the CDR3 is TGCAGCGCTACTGCTCGACAGAGAGCCCGAGCCCACTATGGCTACACCTTC. Translation gives CSATARQRARAHYGYTF.

The gene calls are TRBV6-5 and TRBJ1-2, with D possibly TRBD1 on 5 matching bases. The CDR3 is 16 residues long. V shed 4 bases and J shed 0 bases, with 15 bases lying between them. Germline V CDR1 and CDR2: MNHEY, SVGAGI. CDR3 loop: CASSSQYFRANYGYTF. The CDR3 DNA follows: TGTGCCAGCAGTTCGCAGTACTTCAGGGCTAACTATGGCTACACCTTC.

The chain carries TRBV5-4 and TRBJ1-2, with D uncertain. Germline V CDR1 and CDR2: SGHNT, YYREEE (reference sequence). CDR3 length: 13 amino acids. V lost 5 bases and J 1 base, leaving 9 bases between the germline ends. Here the CDR3 DNA reads TGTGCCAGCAGTCCAGAGGTTAACTATGGCTACACCTTC. Translating gives CASSPEVNYGYTF.

This clone was found once. This chain connects TRBV27 to TRBJ1-3, with D perhaps TRBD1 (6 bases). CDR3 length equals 17 residues. V lost 0 bases and J lost 0, with 12 bases in between. Germline V gene lookup returns CDR1 MNHEY and CDR2 SMNVEV (reference sequence). CDR3 sequence: CASSLSVQGGSGNTIYF. The DNA for the CDR3 is TGTGCCAGCAGTTTATCGGTACAAGGGGGCTCTGGAAACACCATATATTTT.

The CDR3 reads CASSLHNPTGGEQYF. The DNA of the CDR3 is TGTGCCAGCAGTTTGCACAACCCGACAGGGGGCGAGCAGTACTTC. The chain links TRBV28 to TRBJ2-7; TRBD1 agrees at 9 bases. This CDR3 has 15 amino acids. V trimming: 3 bases; J trimming: 6 bases; junction bases outside the gene matches: 9. Germline V CDR1 and CDR2: MDHEN, SYDVKM. The full variable domain, rest sourced from reference TRBV28 and TRBJ2-7, is DVKVTQSSRYLVKRTGEKVFLECVQDMDHENMFWYRQDPGLGLRLIYFSYDVKMKEKGDIPEGYSVSREKKERFSLILESASTNQTSMYLCASSLHNPTGGEQYFGPGTRLTVT.

The chain combines TRBV7-7 with TRBJ1-3; D remains unclear. V was trimmed by 1 base and J by 6 bases, leaving 4 bases between them. From germline, CDR1 is SSHAT and CDR2 FNYEAQ (reference sequence). CDR3 length: 12 amino acids. Here the CDR3 reads CASSLVTNTIYF. DNA for the CDR3: TGTGCCAGCAGCTTAGTCACAAACACCATATATTTT.

The DNA for the CDR3 is TGTGCCAGTAGCAAAGCGGGAGGGGTGTCAGATACGCAGTATTTT. This encodes CASSKAGGVSDTQYF. The rearrangement uses TRBV19 and TRBJ2-3; TRBD2 matches 10 bases. The CDR3 consists of 15 residues. Germline V gene sequence: CDR1 LNHDA, CDR2 SQIVND (reference sequence). V dropped 6 bases and J dropped 4; count of bases not matched to a gene: 7.